This TCR beta chain stems from a study of molecular identifiers for immune sequencing clone quantification. The overall study: Naive CD8 cell RNA, from around 20,000 or 100,000 cells, was split five ways in replicates, with four sequenced. Study-wide results and caveats: Sizes of highly expanded clones could be underestimated through identical TCRs sharing a barcode.

Of note for this clonotype: Its matching antigen is unknown. Being one base from a much bigger clone, this may be a read error.

Naive CD8 T cells were sorted, and the gate applied was CD8+CD4-CCR7+CD45RA+. Methods described previously, with TCR primers listed, were used for bulk TCR libraries. TCRdb re-called the PCR reads through MiXCR, storing one row per CDR3 protein. The data show about 640,000 distinct CDR3 sequences, 15% to 20% seen once. Sample: naive CD8+ T cells from blood, with Jurkat cell RNA spiked in. Subset meaning: FACS-sorted CD8+CD4-CCR7+CD45RA+ naive T cells. The sequence was collected from a human donor in good health. Some libraries in this study had Jurkat cell RNA spiked in.

The CDR3 region is CASRDRNSGANALTF. CDR3 in DNA: TGTGCCAGCAGGGACAGGAACTCTGGGGCCAACGCCCTGACTTTC. V is TRBV11-1 and J is TRBJ2-6; 7 bases line up with TRBD1. This CDR3 contains 15 residues. CDR1 SGHAT and CDR2 FQDESV come from the germline V gene (reference sequence).